Given below is one TCR beta chain in context. These data belong to a study of control samples from healthy donors and cancer patients. Measured with immunoSEQ multiplex PCR; TCRdb has only the in-frame clones, and not every one. In the table there are around 110,000 clones, more than 85% of which are singletons. Sequencing was performed on blood. This clonotype was sampled from a man in his thirties or forties in good health.

In nucleotides, the CDR3 is TGTGCCAGCAGCCAAGAGACGTCTGGACTAGAAGGTGAGACCCAGTACTTC. Encoded protein: CASSQETSGLEGETQYF. This chain uses TRBV3-1 (or the pseudogene TRBV3-2) with TRBJ2-5; the match to TRBD2 covers 7 bases. Germline CDR1 reads LGHDT; CDR2 reads YNNKEL (reference sequence). V trimming: 0 bases; J trimming: 5 bases; junction bases outside the gene matches: 12. The CDR3 has 17 residues.